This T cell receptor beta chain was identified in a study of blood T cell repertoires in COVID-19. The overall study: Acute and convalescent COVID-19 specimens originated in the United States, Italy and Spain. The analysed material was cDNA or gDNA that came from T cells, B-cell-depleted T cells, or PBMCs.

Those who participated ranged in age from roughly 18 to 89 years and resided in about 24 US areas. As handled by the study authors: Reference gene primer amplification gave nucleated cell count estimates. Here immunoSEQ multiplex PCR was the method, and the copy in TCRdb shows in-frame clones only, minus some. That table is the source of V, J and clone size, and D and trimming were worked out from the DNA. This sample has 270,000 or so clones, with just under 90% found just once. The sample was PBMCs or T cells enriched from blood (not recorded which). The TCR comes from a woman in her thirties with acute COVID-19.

CDR3 DNA sequence: TGCGCCAGCAGCTTGGGGACTAGCGGGTCAGAGCAGTTCTTC. It is translated as CASSLGTSGSEQFF. The chain carries TRBV5-1 and TRBJ2-1; 11 positions match TRBD2. Germline V lookup: CDR1 SGHRS, CDR2 YFSETQ. J was trimmed by 10 bases and V by 0 bases; bases with no gene match: 3. This CDR3 contains 14 residues.